This T cell receptor beta chain was observed in a study of preoperative IRX-2 immunotherapy in early breast cancer. The treatment: preoperative locoregional IRX-2 cytokine immunotherapy. This phase Ib study tested locoregional IRX-2 cytokine immunotherapy given before surgery. Clones were sequenced by immunoSEQ multiplex PCR, and TCRdb holds only the in-frame ones, with some missing. The sample has 1,100 or so clones; approximately 74% are singletons. CDR3 size: 13 residues. CDR1 is LNHDA and CDR2 is SQIVND in the germline V gene (reference sequence). V shed 7 bases and J shed 0 bases, with 7 bases lying between them.

Sequencing used tumor tissue, obtained before IRX-2 immunotherapy. The origin of this receptor is a human donor with breast cancer. V and J are TRBV19 and TRBJ1-3; unclear D gene. CDR3 region: CASKWASGNTIYF. In DNA form, the CDR3 reads TGTGCCAGTAAGTGGGCCTCTGGAAACACCATATATTTT.